This T cell receptor beta chain came from a study of cytomegalovirus exposure and HLA in healthy donors. Study observations and caveats: Later findings reportedly placed an Asian-associated ancestry cluster below the approximately 670-donor mean for N-insertions. TCR beta sequences numbering under 20,000 were associated with HLA alleles at 0.05 false discovery rate in a later analysis. The authors considered a cluster of highly shared sequence variants likely to be a sequencing artifact.

PCR employed 60 Vbeta and 13 Jbeta primers. The data were produced by immunoSEQ multiplex PCR, yet TCRdb's version contains in-frame clones alone and is incomplete. The sample lists about 130,000 clones, roughly 10% seen once, with 4.5% to 5% in the top ten. J gave up 5 bases and V 3 bases, and 4 bases lay outside the gene matches. The CDR3 runs 13 residues. Germline CDR1 reads SQVTM; CDR2 reads ANQGSEA. This clone was seen only a few times. Antigen: not known. The V and J genes are TRBV29-1 and TRBJ1-2; the match to TRBD1 covers 9 bases. Sequenced input: PBMCs. The TCR comes from a woman aged 18-29 years in good health and CMV-seropositive. The CDR3 nucleotides read TGCAGCGTTGAGGACAGGGGTAGATATGGCTACACCTTC. Translation: CSVEDRGRYGYTF.